Shown below are 14 T cell receptor beta chains from a single sample sequenced in a study of T cells after yellow fever vaccination. MiXCR, applied by TCRdb to the 5' RACE reads, yields one record per CDR3 protein. Seen here are about 340,000 distinct CDR3 sequences, around 13% observed once, and the top ten hold roughly 3.1%. The source material was CD4+ T cells sorted from PBMCs, sampled 15 days after the yellow fever booster vaccination. These receptors all stem from a man aged 18 to 30 who received the YFV17D yellow fever vaccine.

In its sample, this clonotype was seen a few times. The V and J genes are TRBV6-5 and TRBJ2-1; D possibly matches TRBD1 or TRBD2 (5 bases each). Trimming removed 5 bases at V and 3 bases at J, with 14 bases between. Germline CDR1 and CDR2: MNHEY and SVGAGI. The CDR3 is 15 amino acids. CDR3 DNA sequence: TGTGCCAGCAGTCCCGCCCTGGGGGTCTACAATGAGCAGTTCTTC. This codes for CASSPALGVYNEQFF.

This clonotype was observed many times. The chain recombines TRBV12-3 or TRBV12-4 with TRBJ2-7; TRBD2 matches at 7 bases. The CDR3 sequence is 15 residues long. The V segment lost 3 bases and the J segment 3 bases; nucleotides outside the gene matches: 8. CDR3 amino acids: CASSFWSSGFYEQYF. CDR3 nucleotides: TGTGCCAGCAGTTTTTGGTCTAGCGGTTTCTACGAGCAGTACTTC.

This clonotype was found a few times. CDR3 nucleotides: TGTGCCAGCAGACCTACAGGGGATTCTAACTATGGCTACACCTTC. Amino acids: CASRPTGDSNYGYTF. The chain is built from TRBV6-6 and TRBJ1-2; 7 positions match TRBD1. The J segment lost 0 bases and the V segment lost 6 bases, leaving 7 bases of the junction unmatched. Germline CDR1 MNHNY, CDR2 SVGAGI (reference sequence). The CDR3 contains 15 residues.

The chain uses TRBV10-3 and TRBJ1-1; D is undetermined. The CDR3 is made up of 16 amino acids. V lost 0 bases, J lost 4 bases, and 15 bases lay in between. Germline V gene lookup returns CDR1 ENHRY and CDR2 SYGVKD. This chain's CDR3 is CAISESAAGGGTEAFF. For the CDR3, the DNA is TGTGCCATCAGTGAGTCTGCTGCCGGAGGAGGCACTGAAGCTTTCTTT.

The V call is TRBV5-1, the J call TRBJ1-2; 8 bases fit TRBD1. V shed 2 bases and J 8 bases; nucleotides not matched to a gene: 8. CDR3 length: 14 amino acids. The germline gives CDR1 SGHRS, CDR2 YFSETQ. CDR3 in DNA: TGCGCCAGCAGCTTCTCCCAGGGGGCGCGGGGCTACACCTTC. This encodes CASSFSQGARGYTF.

The chain joins TRBV7-9 to TRBJ2-7; tentative D call: TRBD2 (6 bases). Germline-derived CDR1 and CDR2 are SEHNR and FQNEAQ (reference sequence). V lost 6 bases and J 7 bases, leaving 19 bases between the germline ends. The CDR3 consists of 14 residues. CDR3 nucleotides: TGTGCCAGCAGGTCGGTGGAGGGCGAGTATGAGCAGTACGTC. This translates into CASRSVEGEYEQYV.

The V and J genes are TRBV12-3 or TRBV12-4 and TRBJ2-2; D uncertain. The germline V and J ends were trimmed by 6 bases and 3 bases, with 11 bases remaining between them. The CDR3 is 14 amino acids. The CDR3 region is CASRPFRDTGELFF. The CDR3 DNA is TGTGCCAGCAGACCGTTTAGGGACACCGGGGAGCTGTTTTTT.

This rearrangement joins TRBV6-5 to TRBJ2-1, with 10 bases lining up with TRBD2. V lost 0 bases, J lost 10 bases, and 9 bases stayed unmatched. The CDR3 loop spans 16 amino acids. CDR1 and CDR2 (germline): MNHEY, SVGAGI. This CDR3 is CASSYSTTGLANEQFF. CDR3 DNA: TGTGCCAGCAGTTACTCAACGACGGGACTAGCGAACGAGCAGTTCTTC.

This sequence joins TRBV20-1 and TRBJ2-1; 7 bases are a match to TRBD1. The germline gives CDR1 DFQATT, CDR2 SNEGSKA (reference sequence). CDR3 length: 15 residues. J was trimmed by 4 bases and V by 4 bases; bases with no gene match: 10. CDR3 in DNA: TGCAGTGCTAACCGAGGGACAGTCCGGTACAATGAGCAGTTCTTC. Encoded protein: CSANRGTVRYNEQFF.

The V gene is TRBV6-2 or TRBV6-3, the J gene TRBJ1-2; D not certain. The CDR3 runs to 13 residues. V was trimmed by 7 bases and J by 0 bases, leaving 9 bases between them. Germline values: CDR1 MNHEY, CDR2 SVGEGT. The CDR3 protein is CASKQGPNYGYTF. CDR3 in DNA: TGTGCCAGCAAACAAGGCCCTAACTATGGCTACACCTTC.

This clonotype was picked up a small number of times. The chain couples TRBV20-1 to TRBJ2-4; D perhaps matches TRBD1 (5 bases). The CDR3 has 14 residues. Looked up from germline, CDR1 is DFQATT and CDR2 is SNEGSKA (reference sequence). Trimming removed 5 bases at V and 0 bases at J, with 11 bases between. In DNA, the CDR3 is TGCAGTGCTCGGACACAACTAGCCAAAAACATTCAGTACTTC. It is translated as CSARTQLAKNIQYF.

V and J are TRBV27 and TRBJ1-1; no firm D call. The CDR3 extends over 13 amino acids. V was pared by 0 bases and J by 5 bases, with 7 bases between. Germline CDR1 reads MNHEY; CDR2 reads SMNVEV (reference sequence). The CDR3 coding sequence is TGTGCCAGCAGTTTATCCGTCAGAACTGAAGCTTTCTTT. It translates to CASSLSVRTEAFF.

This clonotype was detected ten times or more. The rearrangement uses TRBV7-9 and TRBJ1-5; D might be TRBD1 (6 bases). The CDR3 is 12 amino acids. The germline CDR1 and CDR2 sequences are SEHNR and FQNEAQ (reference sequence). Trimming removed 5 bases at V and 4 bases at J, with 6 bases between. CDR3: CASSQGNQPQHF. DNA for the CDR3: TGTGCCAGCAGCCAGGGGAATCAGCCCCAGCATTTT. The full variable domain, rest sourced from reference TRBV7-9 and TRBJ1-5, is DTGVSQNPRHKITKRGQNVTFRCDPISEHNRLYWYRQTLGQGPEFLTYFQNEAQLEKSRLLSDRFSAERPKGSFSTLEIQRTEQGDSAMYLCASSQGNQPQHFGDGTRLSIL.

This clonotype was picked up a small number of times. The chain employs TRBV4-3 and TRBJ1-1; tentative D call: TRBD1 (6 bases). CDR3 size: 15 residues. Trimming took off 4 bases at V and 1 base at J, with 13 bases between the two ends. Germline V gives CDR1 LGHNA, CDR2 YSLEER. The CDR3: CASSRAEGGNTEAFF. CDR3 in DNA: TGCGCCAGCAGCCGAGCGGAGGGGGGGAACACTGAAGCTTTCTTT.